This T cell receptor (beta chain) was sequenced for a study of tumor-infiltrating lymphocytes in primary liver carcinoma. About the research overall: The five patients, who were men and women, ranged in age from 30 to 69 years.

The blood RNA (from unsorted whole blood) was obtained, and germline DNA was also extracted. Preoperatively, peripheral blood was drawn, 4 to 4.5 milliliters in total. Study-wide results and limits: Tumors carried a top-250-clone fraction significantly exceeding that of blood (p = 0.039). Owing to bulk unsorted samples, no comparison was made between CD4+ and CD8+ repertoires.

Notes on this clonotype: Antigen unknown. Since a much larger clone is just one base distant, this may be a read error.

Germline V gives CDR1 ENHRY, CDR2 SYGVKD. V was shortened by 6 bases and J by 12 bases, with 12 bases between the two germline ends. The CDR3 length is 11 residues. Total RNA (approximately 450 ng) served as template for TCR beta cDNA synthesis primed by a constant-region primer. What produced the TCR beta libraries was three nested multiplex PCR rounds using slightly modified ARM-PCR. PCR rounds one and two used TRBV1-TRBV30 forward primers with a C-beta reverse primer for approximately 11 cycles each. TCRdb passed the multiplex PCR reads through MiXCR, listing each CDR3 protein once. The table lists approximately 330,000 distinct CDR3 sequences, roughly 61% of them singletons.

The gene calls are TRBV10-3 and TRBJ2-1; D is possibly TRBD1 or TRBD2 (5 bases each). Material for sequencing was peripheral blood. The TCR was taken from a middle-aged man with primary liver carcinoma and hepatitis B virus infection. This chain's CDR3 is CAISREYGQFF. The CDR3 bases are TGTGCCATCAGCAGGGAGTATGGGCAGTTCTTC.